These 24 T cell receptor beta chains were sequenced from one sample in a study of blood T cell repertoires in COVID-19 (dated by TCRdb to 2018 to 2020). The method was the immunoSEQ multiplex PCR assay. Not all clones reach the TCRdb copy of this immuneACCESS table, which keeps in-frame sequences only. Checked studies attribute under half of the gap to unresolved V genes and leave the rest unexplained. This sample holds 85,000 to 130,000 clones; 65% to 90% were observed only once. The ten largest account for less than 3% of the sample. The source material was PBMCs or T cells enriched from blood (not recorded which). These TCRs come from a woman aged 45-65 years who had recovered from COVID-19.

The chain employs TRBV12-3 or TRBV12-4 and TRBJ1-1; 7 bases are a match to TRBD1. The junction had 5 bases not matched to a gene; V was cut back by 3 bases and J by 7 bases. The CDR3 runs to 13 residues. This CDR3 reads CASSLGQQSEAFF. Written as DNA, the CDR3 is TGTGCCAGCAGTTTGGGACAGCAAAGTGAAGCTTTCTTT.

The V call is TRBV30, the J call TRBJ1-2; 7 bases align to TRBD1. V gave up 2 bases and J gave up 4 bases; unmatched junction bases: 7. Germline V gene sequence: CDR1 GTSNPN, CDR2 SVGIG (reference sequence). The length of the CDR3 is 14 residues. The CDR3 sequence: CAWSFDRVLYGYTF. CDR3 bases: TGTGCCTGGAGTTTCGACAGGGTACTCTATGGCTACACCTTC.

This clone is a singleton in its sample. The chain employs TRBV4-1 and TRBJ2-7; maybe TRBD2 (6 bases). This CDR3 has 13 amino acids. Germline CDR1 and CDR2: MGHRA and YSYEKL. Trimming took off 5 bases at V and 3 bases at J, with 11 bases between the two ends. Here the CDR3 reads CASSRLASYEQYF. CDR3 nucleotides: TGCGCCAGCAGCAGGCTAGCGAGCTACGAGCAGTACTTC.

The rearrangement uses TRBV7-8 and TRBJ2-1, with 14 positions matching TRBD2. The CDR3 length is 20 residues. Germline CDR1 SGHVS, CDR2 FQNEAQ. V trimming: 5 bases; J trimming: 0 bases; junction bases outside the gene matches: 12. CDR3 loop: CASSRDRTSGGYSSYNEQFF. DNA of the CDR3: TGTGCCAGCAGCCGGGACCGGACTAGCGGGGGGTACAGCTCCTACAATGAGCAGTTCTTC.

This chain uses TRBV5-1 with TRBJ2-3, with 8 bases that match TRBD2. The CDR3 runs to 15 residues. Per germline, CDR1 SGHRS and CDR2 YFSETQ. The ends lost 4 bases at V and 4 bases at J; junction bases unmatched: 8. The CDR3 bases are TGCGCCAGCAGCCCACCGACTAGCGTGGCAGATACGCAGTATTTT. Translation: CASSPPTSVADTQYF.

J is TRBJ1-4 and V is TRBV18, with D possibly matching TRBD1 (5 bases). Looked up from germline, CDR1 is KGHSH and CDR2 is LQKENI. V was cut by 3 bases and J by 8 bases, with 19 bases left in between. The CDR3 is 16 residues long. The CDR3 nucleotides read TGTGCCAGCTCACCGGGACTCATCTCGACGAGGGAAAAACTGTTTTTT. It encodes CASSPGLISTREKLFF.

The chain links TRBV7-3 to TRBJ1-1; 8 bases agree with TRBD1. CDR1 and CDR2 from the germline V gene are SGHTA and FQGTGA. The V and J ends lost 3 bases and 2 bases, in that order; junction bases with no gene match: 2. This CDR3 has 14 residues. CDR3 coding DNA: TGTGCCAGCAGCTTGGGACAGGCAAACACTGAAGCTTTCTTT. It translates to CASSLGQANTEAFF.

J is TRBJ2-2 and V is TRBV27; perhaps TRBD1 as D (5 bases). V lost 5 bases and J 6 bases, leaving 16 bases between the germline ends. This CDR3 has 15 amino acids. Germline lookup yields CDR1 MNHEY and CDR2 SMNVEV (reference sequence). CDR3 bases: TGTGCCAGCAGTCCATACAGGTTAACCGCCGGGGAGCTGTTTTTT. Its protein is CASSPYRLTAGELFF.

The chain couples TRBV28 to TRBJ1-1, with D perhaps TRBD1 (6 bases). Trimming cost V 6 bases and J 0 bases, with 14 bases left between them. CDR1 and CDR2 (germline): MDHEN, SYDVKM. The CDR3 is 15 amino acids. This chain's CDR3 is CASRRGLQMNTEAFF. The CDR3 DNA sequence: TGTGCCAGCAGGAGGGGGTTACAGATGAACACTGAAGCTTTCTTT.

The chain uses TRBV3-1 (or the pseudogene TRBV3-2) and TRBJ1-5; D not certain. Trimming took 0 bases from V and 6 from J, leaving 6 bases between them. Germline-derived CDR1 and CDR2 are LGHDT and YNNKEL (reference sequence). The CDR3 contains 13 residues. The CDR3 nucleotides read TGTGCCAGCAGCCAAGATCGGTTTCAGCCCCAGCATTTT. It codes for CASSQDRFQPQHF.

V and J are TRBV19 and TRBJ1-4, with TRBD1 matching 7 bases. The CDR3 totals 14 residues. The trim removed 9 bases at V and 5 bases at J, leaving 9 bases unmatched. The germline gives CDR1 LNHDA, CDR2 SQIVND (reference sequence). CDR3 loop: CASRRTGVNEKLFF. The DNA for the CDR3 is TGTGCCAGCCGCCGGACAGGAGTCAATGAAAAACTGTTTTTT.

The J gene is TRBJ2-1, the V gene TRBV3-1 (or the pseudogene TRBV3-2), with 7 bases matching TRBD2. CDR1 is LGHDT, CDR2 YNNKEL, per germline (reference sequence). The CDR3 totals 16 residues. V shed 3 bases, J shed 9 bases, and the junction held 14 bases outside the gene matches. The CDR3 coding sequence is TGTGCCAGCAGCCAGATCGGTGGCGGGAGAGGCAGTGAGCAGTTCTTC. Encoded protein: CASSQIGGGRGSEQFF.

The rearrangement joins TRBV25-1 to TRBJ1-6; 7 bases agree with TRBD1. The J segment lost 7 bases and the V segment lost 5 bases, leaving 11 bases of the junction unmatched. The CDR3 spans 16 residues. CDR1 and CDR2 (germline): MGHDK, SYGVNS. CDR3 residues: CASSPDNRGRNSPLHF. The DNA for the CDR3 is TGTGCCAGCAGTCCAGACAACAGGGGTCGGAATTCACCCCTCCACTTT.

In DNA form, the CDR3 reads TGTGCCACCAGTACCCTAAAGAGGGAGGGCCAAGAGACCCAGTACTTC. It codes for CATSTLKREGQETQYF. The V and J genes are TRBV24-1 and TRBJ2-5; 7 bases agree with TRBD2. Germline V gene sequence: CDR1 KGHDR, CDR2 SFDVKD. V gave up 6 bases and J gave up 1 base; unmatched junction bases: 10. CDR3 length: 16 residues.

This chain links TRBV29-1 with TRBJ2-1; 7 bases match TRBD2. The length of the CDR3 is 13 residues. Germline-derived CDR1 and CDR2 are SQVTM and ANQGSEA. CDR3 nucleotides: TGCAGTGCTAGCGGAAGCTCCTACAATGAGCAGTTCTTC. Translating it yields CSASGSSYNEQFF.

This clone was seen at least ten times. V and J are TRBV28 and TRBJ2-7; D gene unclear. Per the germline V gene, CDR1 is MDHEN and CDR2 is SYDVKM. This CDR3 region has 11 residues. V lost 5 bases to trimming and J lost 6 bases, with 8 bases between them. CDR3 region: CASSPLFEQYF. In DNA form, the CDR3 reads TGTGCCAGCAGTCCCTTGTTCGAGCAGTACTTC.

The J gene is TRBJ2-1, the V gene TRBV6-1, with D tentatively TRBD1 (6 bases). The ends were cut back, 2 bases at V and 10 bases at J, with 12 bases in the middle. The CDR3 consists of 13 residues. CDR1 MNHNS and CDR2 SASEGT come from the germline V gene. The CDR3 DNA reads as TGTGCCAGCAGTGAAATCAGGGGTGGGGAGCAGTTCTTC. Translating gives CASSEIRGGEQFF.

The V and J genes are TRBV27 and TRBJ2-5, with D unresolved. The CDR3 loop spans 13 amino acids. Trimming shortened V by 4 bases and J by 2 bases, and 8 bases separated the two germline ends. Looked up from germline, CDR1 is MNHEY and CDR2 is SMNVEV (reference sequence). The CDR3 DNA is TGTGCCAGCAGTTCGAACAATCAAGAGACCCAGTACTTC. Translation: CASSSNNQETQYF.

V and J are TRBV29-1 and TRBJ2-7, with a weak D call TRBD1 (5 bases). Per the germline V gene, CDR1 is SQVTM and CDR2 is ANQGSEA. CDR3 length: 12 residues. V lost 1 base and J 2 bases, leaving 6 bases between the germline ends. The CDR3 spells CSVEGQTYEQYF. The DNA of the CDR3 is TGCAGCGTTGAAGGACAGACCTACGAGCAGTACTTC.

This chain's CDR3 is CASSFGQGNTGELFF. In DNA form, the CDR3 reads TGTGCCAGCAGTTTTGGACAGGGGAACACCGGGGAGCTGTTTTTT. The J gene is TRBJ2-2, the V gene TRBV28, with 8 bases matching TRBD1. This CDR3 contains 15 residues. Per the germline V gene, CDR1 is MDHEN and CDR2 is SYDVKM. V was pared by 3 bases and J by 1 base, with 1 base of the junction left unmatched.

In its sample, this clone was seen once. The V and J genes are TRBV10-3 and TRBJ2-7; 10 bases are shared with TRBD1. The V and J ends lost 6 bases and 6 bases, in that order; junction bases with no gene match: 14. Germline V gives CDR1 ENHRY, CDR2 SYGVKD. The CDR3 consists of 16 residues. Here the CDR3 reads CAISLNPGQGSGEQYF. The CDR3 coding sequence is TGTGCCATCAGCCTCAACCCGGGACAGGGGAGTGGCGAGCAGTACTTC.

This clone showed up just once. The chain employs TRBV10-3 and TRBJ2-5, with unresolved D. The CDR3 runs 12 residues. The ends were cut back, 10 bases at V and 6 bases at J, with 15 bases in the middle. Germline CDR1 is ENHRY and CDR2 is SYGVKD. The CDR3 spells CATAPERQTQYF. The DNA of the CDR3 is TGTGCCACAGCTCCGGAGAGGCAGACCCAGTACTTC.

V gene TRBV12-3 or TRBV12-4 combines with J gene TRBJ1-5, with a possible D match to TRBD1 (5 bases). The V and J ends lost 6 bases and 4 bases respectively, with 7 bases between them. CDR3 size: 12 residues. CDR3 residues: CASRAGNQPQHF. The CDR3 coding sequence is TGTGCCAGCAGGGCAGGGAATCAGCCCCAGCATTTT.

This clone was detected a few times. The chain employs TRBV5-1 and TRBJ2-3; 9 nucleotides match TRBD2. Germline-derived CDR1 and CDR2 are SGHRS and YFSETQ. The CDR3 spans 15 residues. J was trimmed by 2 bases and V by 4 bases; bases with no gene match: 5. CDR3 amino acids: CASSRSGSDTDTQYF. CDR3 DNA: TGCGCCAGCAGCCGTAGCGGGAGTGACACAGATACGCAGTATTTT.